What follows are 8 T cell receptor beta chains derived from one specimen sequenced in a study of control samples from healthy donors and cancer patients (dated by TCRdb to the early 2020s). Receptor libraries were prepared by the immunoSEQ multiplex PCR assay. TCRdb took over this immuneACCESS table, retaining in-frame rearrangements with V and J assigned. Such tables are incomplete; in checked studies, under half of the missing clones stem from an unresolved V gene, and the remainder is unexplained. Counted in this sample were 390,000 or so clones; around nine tenths of them appeared once. The ten largest clonotypes hold around 6.4% of the sample. The sample taken for sequencing was PBMCs. The source is a man aged 35-49 years with head and neck cancer.

V is TRBV4-2 and J is TRBJ2-5; no clear D. The CDR3 runs 13 residues. Germline CDR1 is LGHNA and CDR2 is YNFKEQ. The V end was cut by 0 bases, the J end by 6 bases, with 8 bases between. CDR3 sequence reads: CASSQDGAKTQYF. The CDR3 bases are TGTGCCAGCAGCCAAGATGGAGCGAAGACCCAGTACTTC.

The rearrangement uses TRBV6-5 and TRBJ2-1, with 10 bases fitting TRBD2. Germline V lookup: CDR1 MNHEY, CDR2 SVGAGI. V was clipped by 4 bases and J by 5 bases; unmatched bases: 8. The CDR3 runs to 16 residues. The CDR3 DNA is TGTGCCAGCAGTTCCGTGACTAGCGGGCGAAACAATGAGCAGTTCTTC. Translation: CASSSVTSGRNNEQFF.

The chain joins TRBV12-5 to TRBJ2-1, with D possibly being TRBD2 (6 bases). Germline CDR1 reads LGHNT; CDR2 reads FRNRAP. Trimming pared 5 bases from V and 8 bases from J, leaving 10 bases between. The CDR3 runs to 12 residues. The CDR3 is CASGIREDEQFF. CDR3 nucleotides: TGTGCTAGTGGTATCAGGGAGGATGAGCAGTTCTTC.

The V and J genes are TRBV7-8 and TRBJ1-6; D may be TRBD1 (5 bases). Between the trimmed V and J ends, which lost 5 bases and 5 bases, there was a span of 16 bases. Germline assignment: CDR1 SGHVS and CDR2 FQNEAQ. The CDR3 is 16 residues long. CDR3 in amino acids: CASSNPQGIDNSPLHF. The CDR3 DNA is TGTGCCAGCAGCAACCCCCAGGGTATCGATAATTCACCCCTCCACTTT. Supplemented by reference TRBV7-8 and TRBJ1-6, the full variable domain reads GAGVSQSPRYKVAKRGQDVALRCDPISGHVSLFWYQQALGQGPEFLTYFQNEAQLDKSGLPSDRFFAERPEGSVSTLKIQRTQQEDSAVYLCASSNPQGIDNSPLHFGNGTRLTVT.

J is TRBJ2-5 and V is TRBV6-5; TRBD2 is a possible D gene (6 bases). This CDR3 has 14 amino acids. Per germline, CDR1 MNHEY and CDR2 SVGAGI. The ends were cut back, 6 bases at V and 4 bases at J, with 15 bases in the middle. CDR3 in amino acids: CASRGGPGAETQYF. The DNA of the CDR3 is TGTGCCAGCAGGGGCGGACCGGGAGCAGAGACCCAGTACTTC.

This clone was picked up a small number of times. The chain links TRBV6-2 or TRBV6-3 to TRBJ1-5, with D unresolved. CDR1 and CDR2 from the germline V gene are MNHEY and SVGEGT. V lost 0 bases to trimming and J lost 3 bases, with 6 bases between them. This CDR3 comprises 14 residues. The CDR3 is CASSYSNNNQPQHF. DNA of the CDR3: TGTGCCAGCAGTTACTCGAACAACAATCAGCCCCAGCATTTT.

The CDR3 reads CASTDLYSGNREQFF. The CDR3 nucleotides read TGTGCCAGCACCGACCTGTATAGCGGAAATCGTGAGCAGTTCTTC. J is TRBJ2-1 and V is TRBV7-8; TRBD2 might be the D (6 bases). The CDR3 covers 15 residues. The V and J ends lost 7 bases and 9 bases respectively, with 22 bases between them. Germline-derived CDR1 and CDR2 are SGHVS and FQNEAQ.

The V call is TRBV19, the J call TRBJ2-1; TRBD1 matches 7 bases. V shed 5 bases and J 5 bases; nucleotides not matched to a gene: 12. The CDR3 totals 16 residues. Germline V CDR1 and CDR2: LNHDA, SQIVND (reference sequence). DNA of the CDR3: TGTGCCAGTAGTCCCGGGTCAGGGGGTGGGCACAATGAGCAGTTCTTC. This sequence encodes CASSPGSGGGHNEQFF.